Presented here are 21 T cell receptor beta chains from one specimen sequenced in a study of T cells in Graves' hyperthyroidism and ophthalmopathy. Researchers amplified the TCR beta CDR3 regions from RNA transcripts. The TCR CDR3 first-round RT-PCR relied on the HTBI primer set. TCRdb called the multiplex PCR reads again in MiXCR, with one record for every CDR3 protein. The data contain roughly 130,000 distinct CDR3 sequences, roughly a fifth of them seen just once; the ten biggest clones take up 60% to 70%. Input material: blood. All receptors come from a woman aged 45-65 years with Graves' hyperthyroidism that later progressed to Graves' ophthalmopathy.

This clonotype appeared once. This chain links TRBV6-5 with TRBJ1-6; TRBD1 might be the D (6 bases). CDR3 length: 16 amino acids. The V and J ends lost 2 bases and 5 bases respectively, with 13 bases between them. CDR1 and CDR2 from the germline V gene are MNHEY and SVGAGI. The CDR3 DNA reads TGTGCCAGCAGTTACCCCCCGGGGGCCAATAATTCACCCCTCCACTTT. It yields the protein CASSYPPGANNSPLHF.

This clonotype was seen repeatedly, ten times or more. The chain carries TRBV2 and TRBJ1-1; D not certain. The CDR3 is made up of 11 amino acids. In germline, CDR1 is SNHLY, CDR2 FYNNEI. Deletions cut 2 bases from V and 11 bases from J, with 9 bases between. As DNA, the CDR3 is TGTGCCAGCAGTGAAACATGGGATGCTTTCTTT. Translation gives CASSETWDAFF. Combining the CDR3 with reference TRBV2 and TRBJ1-1 gives the whole variable domain EPEVTQTPSHQVTQMGQEVILRCVPISNHLYFYWYRQILGQKVEFLVSFYNNEISEKSEIFDDQFSVERPDGSNFTLKIRSTKLEDSAMYFCASSETWDAFFGQGTRLTVV.

This chain uses TRBV27 with TRBJ2-7; D gene unclear. Trimming took 6 bases from V and 6 from J, leaving 18 bases between them. This CDR3 region has 14 residues. Germline assignment: CDR1 MNHEY and CDR2 SMNVEV (reference sequence). CDR3 nucleotides: TGTGCCAGCAGGGAACCGGGCCCTCTGAGCGAGCAGTACTTC. Translation: CASREPGPLSEQYF.

This clonotype was seen many times. CDR3 in amino acids: CASSHPPQGRGGYTF. Written as DNA, the CDR3 is TGCGCCAGCAGCCACCCCCCACAGGGCAGAGGAGGCTACACCTTC. The gene calls are TRBV4-1 and TRBJ1-2, with D perhaps matching TRBD1 (6 bases). The CDR3 has 15 residues. The V gene's germline CDR1 is MGHRA and CDR2 YSYEKL. The ends were cut back, 3 bases at V and 8 bases at J, with 19 bases in the middle.

This clonotype was seen repeatedly, ten times or more. The genes are TRBV7-9 and TRBJ2-7; D is possibly TRBD1 (7 bases). V dropped 1 base and J dropped 4 bases, with 11 bases sitting between them. CDR1 and CDR2 from the germline V gene are SEHNR and FQNEAQ (reference sequence). This CDR3 region has 14 residues. Here the CDR3 DNA reads TGTGCCAGCAGCTTAGTCCAGGGGGGTTACGAGCAGTACTTC. It translates to CASSLVQGGYEQYF.

This clonotype has a handful of counts. The chain is built from TRBV6-2 or TRBV6-3 and TRBJ2-1, with 7 bases identical to TRBD2. This CDR3 contains 13 residues. With V trimmed by 6 bases and J by 7 bases, 6 bases remained unmatched. The germline V gene encodes CDR1 MNHEY and CDR2 SVGEGT. CDR3 residues: CASRTSAFNEQFF. CDR3 bases: TGTGCCAGCAGAACTAGCGCGTTTAATGAGCAGTTCTTC.

The chain couples TRBV9 to TRBJ2-1; perhaps TRBD2 as D (6 bases). The germline V gene has CDR1 SGDLS and CDR2 YYNGEE. The CDR3 runs to 16 residues. V was shortened by 0 bases and J by 3 bases, with 13 bases between the two germline ends. The CDR3 sequence is CASSVDSGGFYNEQFF. The DNA of the CDR3 is TGTGCCAGCAGCGTAGATTCTGGAGGGTTCTACAATGAGCAGTTCTTC.

This clonotype was counted ten times or more. The CDR3 is CASSTRRGLSYEQYF. DNA of the CDR3: TGTGCCAGCAGTACTCGGCGGGGACTATCCTACGAGCAGTACTTC. The chain joins TRBV27 to TRBJ2-7; 7 nucleotides line up with TRBD2. The germline V gene encodes CDR1 MNHEY and CDR2 SMNVEV (reference sequence). The CDR3 sequence is 15 residues long. The V and J ends lost 5 bases and 1 base, in that order; junction bases with no gene match: 8.

The V call is TRBV28, the J call TRBJ2-7; 8 nucleotides agree with TRBD1. Germline V lookup: CDR1 MDHEN, CDR2 SYDVKM. There are 13 residues in the CDR3. The junction had 4 bases not matched to a gene; V was cut back by 3 bases and J by 6 bases. Here the CDR3 DNA reads TGTGCCAGCAGTTTGACAGGGGAAACCGAGCAGTACTTC. It encodes CASSLTGETEQYF.

This chain joins TRBV10-3 and TRBJ2-7, with D unresolved. Trimming took 3 bases from V and 7 from J, leaving 16 bases between them. Germline loops: CDR1 ENHRY, CDR2 SYGVKD. There are 14 residues in the CDR3. DNA for the CDR3: TGTGCCATCAGTGATCAATCCGGTTTGGGGGAGCAGTACTTC. Protein: CAISDQSGLGEQYF.

The table lists this clonotype with a few counts. V and J are TRBV7-9 and TRBJ2-3; D possibly corresponds to TRBD2 (6 bases). The CDR3 is made up of 13 amino acids. Germline V gene data show CDR1 as SEHNR and CDR2 as FQNEAQ (reference sequence). V dropped 3 bases and J dropped 6 bases, with 10 bases sitting between them. The chain's CDR3 is CASSFYGSDTQYF. The CDR3 region has the DNA TGTGCCAGCAGCTTTTACGGGAGCGATACGCAGTATTTT.

This clonotype was recorded a few times. The CDR3 does not end in the conserved phenylalanine or tryptophan, so this is likely a read error. This rearrangement joins TRBV6-1 to TRBJ1-1, with 7 bases aligning to TRBD1. The length of the CDR3 is 13 residues. V shed 8 bases, J shed 5 bases, and the junction held 8 bases outside the gene matches. Germline loops: CDR1 MNHNS, CDR2 SASEGT. CDR3 nucleotides: TGTGCCAGCGGTAAGGGGGCCTGGACTGAAGCTTTCCTT. It is translated as CASGKGAWTEAFL.

The chain employs TRBV20-1 and TRBJ2-7; 16 nucleotides match TRBD2. From germline, CDR1 is DFQATT and CDR2 SNEGSKA (reference sequence). The CDR3 has 17 amino acids. The V and J ends lost 3 bases and 2 bases, in that order; junction bases with no gene match: 7. The CDR3 loop reads CSASGPGLAGGAYEQYF. The CDR3 nucleotides are TGCAGTGCTAGTGGGCCGGGACTAGCGGGAGGGGCCTACGAGCAGTACTTC.

This clonotype was counted at least ten times. The chain recombines TRBV5-1 with TRBJ2-7; 7 bases align to TRBD1. The CDR3 is 13 residues long. Losses at the gene ends were 4 bases for V and 3 bases for J; bases not matched to a gene: 4. Germline loops: CDR1 SGHRS, CDR2 YFSETQ. This chain's CDR3 is CASSRDRSYEQYF. In DNA form, the CDR3 reads TGCGCCAGCAGCCGGGACAGAAGCTACGAGCAGTACTTC.

CDR3 in DNA: TGTGCCAGCTCATCTGGACAGGGCGGCACCGGGGAGCTGTTTTTT. This encodes CASSSGQGGTGELFF. The chain couples TRBV18 to TRBJ2-2, with 8 bases aligning to TRBD1. Trimming removed 5 bases from V and 4 bases from J; junction bases left unmatched: 6. Germline CDR1 reads KGHSH; CDR2 reads LQKENI. The CDR3 length is 15 residues.

The chain recombines TRBV20-1 with TRBJ2-7, with 7 bases lining up with TRBD1. This CDR3 is 16 amino acids long. With V trimmed by 0 bases and J by 2 bases, 10 bases remained unmatched. CDR1 is DFQATT and CDR2 is SNEGSKA in the germline V gene (reference sequence). This CDR3 reads CSARDLVRTGPYEQYF. Written as DNA, the CDR3 is TGCAGTGCTAGAGATCTAGTTCGGACAGGACCCTACGAGCAGTACTTC.

This clonotype was detected ten times or more. The CDR3 reads CASSLWDRVNEQFF. CDR3 nucleotides: TGTGCCAGCAGTTTATGGGACAGGGTGAATGAGCAGTTCTTC. The rearrangement uses TRBV27 and TRBJ2-1, with TRBD1 identical over 9 bases. The germline V gene encodes CDR1 MNHEY and CDR2 SMNVEV (reference sequence). The CDR3 runs to 14 residues. After removal of 1 base from V and 7 bases from J, the junction contained 2 bases not matched to a gene.

The table lists this clonotype with many counts. The V call is TRBV11-2, the J call TRBJ1-6; D is perhaps TRBD1 (5 bases). Germline CDR1 SGHAT, CDR2 FQNNGV. The CDR3 consists of 15 residues. Deletions cut 4 bases from V and 10 bases from J, with 17 bases between. DNA of the CDR3: TGTGCCAGCAGCTCGCCAGGGTCGGTTGGGTCACCCCTCCACTTT. It codes for CASSSPGSVGSPLHF. Supplemented by reference TRBV11-2 and TRBJ1-6, the full variable domain reads EAGVAQSPRYKIIEKRQSVAFWCNPISGHATLYWYQQILGQGPKLLIQFQNNGVVDDSQLPKDRFSAERLKGVDSTLKIQPAKLEDSAVYLCASSSPGSVGSPLHFGNGTRLTVT.

This clonotype was counted at least ten times. V gene TRBV3-1 combines with J gene TRBJ1-5; the D is unclear. This CDR3 contains 15 residues. Germline V gene data show CDR1 as LGHDT and CDR2 as YNNKEL (reference sequence). V dropped 2 bases and J dropped 0 bases, with 8 bases sitting between them. The CDR3, as DNA: TGTGCCAGCAGCCAATTGTCCGGTAGCAATCAGCCCCAGCATTTT. This translates into CASSQLSGSNQPQHF. Full variable domain (rest looked up from reference TRBV3-1 and TRBJ1-5): DTAVSQTPKYLVTQMGNDKSIKCEQNLGHDTMYWYKQDSKKFLKIMFSYNNKELIINETVPNRFSPKSPDKAHLNLHINSLELGDSAVYFCASSQLSGSNQPQHFGDGTRLSIL.

This clonotype was picked up many times. The chain has TRBV7-6 and TRBJ2-7; 7 bases agree with TRBD2. V shed 10 bases and J 0 bases; nucleotides not matched to a gene: 9. CDR3 length: 14 residues. The germline V gene has CDR1 SGHVS and CDR2 FNYEAQ. CDR3 region: CATQVVAGSYEQYF. In DNA, the CDR3 is TGTGCCACCCAGGTGGTAGCGGGCTCCTACGAGCAGTACTTC.

The J gene is TRBJ2-1, the V gene TRBV20-1, with 7 bases fitting TRBD2. V was clipped by 0 bases and J by 0 bases; unmatched bases: 8. In germline, CDR1 is DFQATT, CDR2 SNEGSKA (reference sequence). The CDR3 is made up of 17 amino acids. The CDR3 nucleotides are TGCAGTGCTAGAGATTCGTCACGCGGGAGCTCCTACAATGAGCAGTTCTTC. The encoded protein is CSARDSSRGSSYNEQFF.